The 18 T cell receptor beta chains given below trace back to one sample, sequenced in a study of response to subunit inactivated influenza vaccine. TCRdb passed the RT-PCR reads through MiXCR, listing each CDR3 protein once. This table has 500,000 or so distinct CDR3 sequences, approximately 11% appearing once. The input for sequencing was PBMCs from blood, taken around seven weeks after vaccination. Receptors were obtained from a man aged 50-59 years who received an inactivated influenza vaccine.

This clonotype was detected only a few times. The gene calls are TRBV6-1 and TRBJ2-7; 7 bases match TRBD2. CDR3 length: 13 residues. Germline V gives CDR1 MNHNS, CDR2 SASEGT. Trimming cost V 9 bases and J 3 bases; bases outside gene matches: 8. This chain's CDR3 is CASSTAGSYEQYF. Written as DNA, the CDR3 is TGTGCCAGTTCGACAGCGGGAAGCTACGAGCAGTACTTC.

Only a few counts were recorded for this clonotype. The genes are TRBV7-9 and TRBJ2-1, with D unresolved. Trimming took 7 bases from V and 7 from J, leaving 11 bases between them. Germline V gives CDR1 SEHNR, CDR2 FQNEAQ (reference sequence). The CDR3 consists of 12 residues. In DNA form, the CDR3 reads TGTGCCAGCACCCCCCTCAAAAATGAGCAGTTCTTC. This sequence encodes CASTPLKNEQFF.

The gene calls are TRBV11-2 and TRBJ2-7, with D tentatively TRBD2 (5 bases). Germline V gene lookup returns CDR1 SGHAT and CDR2 FQNNGV. The CDR3 contains 14 residues. V was cut by 4 bases and J by 2 bases, with 12 bases left in between. The CDR3 region is CASSSARGTYEQYF. CDR3 in DNA: TGTGCCAGCAGCTCCGCCCGGGGTACCTACGAGCAGTACTTC. Filled out from reference TRBV11-2 and TRBJ2-7, the complete variable domain reads EAGVAQSPRYKIIEKRQSVAFWCNPISGHATLYWYQQILGQGPKLLIQFQNNGVVDDSQLPKDRFSAERLKGVDSTLKIQPAKLEDSAVYLCASSSARGTYEQYFGPGTRLTVT.

This clonotype was recorded a few times. The V call is TRBV12-3 or TRBV12-4, the J call TRBJ2-3, with D tentatively TRBD2 (6 bases). The CDR3 totals 15 residues. The V end lost 7 bases, the J end lost 2 bases, and 16 bases lay between the germline ends. This chain's CDR3 is CASTAGLGFTDTQYF. Here the CDR3 DNA reads TGTGCCAGCACCGCGGGACTGGGCTTCACAGATACGCAGTATTTT.

At least ten counts were recorded for this clonotype. The chain couples TRBV12-3 or TRBV12-4 to TRBJ2-7; D is perhaps TRBD2 (7 bases). The V gene lost 5 bases and the J gene lost 3 bases, with 14 bases spanning the gap. CDR3 length: 14 amino acids. CDR3: CASSPRGANYEQYF. The DNA for the CDR3 is TGTGCCAGCAGTCCCCGGGGGGCCAACTACGAGCAGTACTTC.

This clonotype was counted only a few times. V gene TRBV6-2 or TRBV6-3 combines with J gene TRBJ1-1; 7 nucleotides agree with TRBD1. Germline CDR1 and CDR2: MNHEY and SVGEGT. The CDR3 spans 14 residues. The trim removed 1 base at V and 8 bases at J, leaving 7 bases unmatched. The CDR3 bases are TGTGCCAGCAGTTACTTCGGGACAGCTAGGGAAGCTTTCTTT. This translates into CASSYFGTAREAFF.

CDR3 protein: CASSRAGGKSQFF. CDR3 in DNA: TGTGCCAGCAGTCGAGCGGGGGGTAAATCGCAGTTCTTC. The V call is TRBV6-2 or TRBV6-3, the J call TRBJ2-1; 9 bases are a match to TRBD2. CDR1 MNHEY and CDR2 SVGEGT come from the germline V gene. This CDR3 has 13 residues. V dropped 5 bases and J dropped 12; count of bases not matched to a gene: 8.

This clonotype has ten or more counts. The genes are TRBV18 and TRBJ1-1; no clear D gene. Between the trimmed V and J ends, which lost 1 base and 10 bases, there was a span of 10 bases. The CDR3 is 12 amino acids. CDR1 and CDR2 from the germline V gene are KGHSH and LQKENI. Here the CDR3 DNA reads TGTGCCAGCTCACCACTAGTTTATTCAGCTTTCTTT. It codes for CASSPLVYSAFF. The entire variable domain, with the rest obtained from reference TRBV18 and TRBJ1-1, is as follows: NAGVMQNPRHLVRRRGQEARLRCSPMKGHSHVYWYRQLPEEGLKFMVYLQKENIIDESGMPKERFSAEFPKEGPSILRIQQVVRGDSAAYFCASSPLVYSAFFGQGTRLTVV.

For this clonotype: One junction end does not reproduce the germline sequence, and a read error may be involved. V and J are TRBV28 and TRBJ2-7; the match to TRBD1 covers 8 bases. Germline CDR1 and CDR2: MDHEN and SYDVKM. CDR3 length: 15 amino acids. CDR3 protein: CASSSGTGLVQEAQF. CDR3 bases: TGTGCCAGCAGCTCCGGGACAGGTTTGGTGCAAGAAGCTCAATTC.

This clonotype was picked up a small number of times. The V and J genes are TRBV9 and TRBJ2-3; possibly TRBD1 for D (6 bases). Per the germline V gene, CDR1 is SGDLS and CDR2 is YYNGEE. The V end was cut by 2 bases, the J end by 6 bases, with 13 bases between. The CDR3 length is 14 residues. CDR3 DNA: TGTGCCAGCAGCGTGCAGGGGCGGATGGATACGCAGTATTTT. Translation gives CASSVQGRMDTQYF.

The table lists this clonotype with a few counts. The genes are TRBV24-1 and TRBJ2-5, with D tentatively TRBD2 (6 bases). The CDR3 runs 15 residues. V was shortened by 1 base and J by 2 bases, with 10 bases between the two germline ends. CDR1 is KGHDR, CDR2 SFDVKD, per germline. CDR3: CATSDLRDSQETQYF. CDR3 nucleotide sequence: TGTGCCACCAGTGATTTACGGGACTCTCAAGAGACCCAGTACTTC.

This clonotype came up many times. The chain is built from TRBV11-2 and TRBJ2-2; D call uncertain. The germline CDR1 and CDR2 sequences are SGHAT and FQNNGV. The V gene lost 4 bases and the J gene lost 1 base, with 7 bases spanning the gap. CDR3 length: 14 amino acids. CDR3 DNA: TGTGCCAGCAGCTGGAGACAGAACACCGGGGAGCTGTTTTTT. The encoded protein is CASSWRQNTGELFF.

The chain uses TRBV29-1 and TRBJ2-3; TRBD2 might be the D (6 bases). In germline, CDR1 is SQVTM, CDR2 ANQGSEA. The V end was cut by 6 bases, the J end by 0 bases, with 10 bases between. This CDR3 is built from 13 residues. The CDR3 loop reads CSVAGISTDTQYF. The CDR3 nucleotides read TGCAGCGTGGCGGGGATTAGCACAGATACGCAGTATTTT.

This clonotype was observed a few times. This chain connects TRBV6-2 or TRBV6-3 to TRBJ2-7; D not resolved. Germline assignment: CDR1 MNHEY and CDR2 SVGEGT. Trimming pared 6 bases from V and 0 bases from J, leaving 12 bases between. This CDR3 comprises 14 residues. The CDR3 DNA follows: TGTGCCAGCAGACCTTTCAGAATCTCCTACGAGCAGTACTTC. Translated, it gives CASRPFRISYEQYF.

V and J are TRBV10-2 and TRBJ2-5; 8 nucleotides agree with TRBD2. The V gene end was trimmed by 4 bases and the J gene end by 5 bases; junction bases not matched to a gene: 3. The germline gives CDR1 WSHSY, CDR2 SAAADI. The length of the CDR3 is 13 residues. Here the CDR3 DNA reads TGCGCCAGCAGTGGTAGCGGGGTGGAGACCCAGTACTTC. Residues: CASSGSGVETQYF.

This clonotype was counted many times. This chain connects TRBV5-1 to TRBJ2-4; TRBD2 matches at 8 bases. Germline assignment: CDR1 SGHRS and CDR2 YFSETQ. The CDR3 is 15 amino acids. V lost 0 bases and J lost 5; bases outside the gene matches: 4. The CDR3 sequence is CASSLGVSGENIQYF. The CDR3 DNA reads as TGCGCCAGCAGCTTGGGGGTTAGCGGGGAAAACATTCAGTACTTC.

There are many counts of this clonotype. J is TRBJ2-3 and V is TRBV12-3 or TRBV12-4; 7 bases match TRBD1. Trimming cost V 4 bases and J 1 base; bases outside gene matches: 8. This CDR3 comprises 16 residues. CDR3 in amino acids: CASSYSTGWGTDTQYF. In DNA, the CDR3 is TGTGCCAGCAGTTATTCGACAGGGTGGGGCACAGATACGCAGTATTTT.

This clonotype was detected a few times. V and J are TRBV6-5 and TRBJ1-5, with D unclear. V lost 5 bases and J 4 bases, leaving 3 bases between the germline ends. CDR3 length equals 11 residues. CDR1 is MNHEY and CDR2 is SVGAGI in the germline V gene. This CDR3 reads CASSKNQPQHF. In DNA form, the CDR3 reads TGTGCCAGCAGTAAGAATCAGCCCCAGCATTTT.